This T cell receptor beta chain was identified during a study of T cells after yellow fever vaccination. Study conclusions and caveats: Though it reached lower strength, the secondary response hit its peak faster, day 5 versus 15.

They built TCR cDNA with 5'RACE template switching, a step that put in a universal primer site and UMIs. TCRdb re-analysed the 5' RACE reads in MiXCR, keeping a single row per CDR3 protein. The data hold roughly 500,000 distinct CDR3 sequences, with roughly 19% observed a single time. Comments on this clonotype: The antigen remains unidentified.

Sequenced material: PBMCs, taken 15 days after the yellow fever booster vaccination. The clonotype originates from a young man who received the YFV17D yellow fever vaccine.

CDR3: CASSFTGSRNEKLFF. Here the CDR3 DNA reads TGTGCCAGCAGCTTTACAGGGTCGAGAAATGAAAAACTGTTTTTT. V usage is TRBV7-9 and J usage is TRBJ1-4, with a tentative D call TRBD1 (6 bases). Per germline, CDR1 SEHNR and CDR2 FQNEAQ (reference sequence). V lost 3 bases to trimming and J lost 5 bases, with 13 bases between them. This CDR3 has 15 amino acids.